Sequencing of this T cell receptor beta chain was carried out in a study of identical twins listed by TCRdb under 2016. Background on the whole study: To test whether fetal clonotypes persist, the study used deep sequencing on TCR alpha and beta repertoires from monozygotic twins, unrelated adults of various ages, and cord blood. To rule out contamination, replicate twin experiments were performed at different times with different library preparation protocols.

Here V drops 4 bases and J drops 1 base, and the junction holds 10 bases not matched to any gene. The CDR3 holds 18 amino acids from the cysteine to the phenylalanine. CDR3 DNA only is kept here, 54 bases in frame from base 1. The germline V gene specifies SGHRS as CDR1 and YFSETQ as CDR2. General study outcomes and caveats: Invariant T cells such as MAIT and iNKT could partly confound zero-insertion analyses, though diverse VJ usage argued against this for most clonotypes. A weaker excess of twin sharing was found in beta out-of-frame sequences because the signal-to-noise ratio was lowered by fewer shared sequences. In monozygotic twins, recombination models systematically underestimated out-of-frame TCR alpha sharing, but the models matched the sharing seen between unrelated individuals. Fewer insertions were carried by abundant cord blood beta clonotypes, a similar but weaker trend appeared in young adult naive repertoires, and no such trend appeared in memory repertoires. Compared with coincidental sharing between unrelated individuals, an excess of low generation-probability sequences was observed among out-of-frame TCR alpha sequences shared between twins. Because the same donors could not be followed over many years, the conclusions depended on cross-sectional statistical analysis.

Details on this clonotype: There is no known antigen for this receptor. Within one base of it there is no much larger clone, and no base qualities were kept.

Libraries were prepared through 5' RACE. Sequencing instrument: Illumina HiSeq 2000. A universal primer binding site was introduced by template switching, and a unique molecular identifier was present in the final cDNA, enabling accurate counting of TCR cDNA molecules. First-strand cDNA for TCR alpha and beta chains was synthesized from specific primers in the conserved constant-segment region. Each cDNA library was double barcoded, with a SMART-Mk sample barcode plus Illumina barcodes, to control for contamination. TruSeq adapter sequences and Illumina sample barcodes were added in two successive PCR steps. The TCR alpha and beta cDNA libraries were sequenced on the Illumina HiSeq platform using custom primers. The original methods were these. MiGEC processed the raw reads to extract unique molecular identifiers, while MiXCR was used to determine the CDR3 positions. For each individual, recombination models were inferred using an EM algorithm with the repgenHMM and IGoR tools. Shared clonotypes were analyzed with the tcR package in R, and sharing was normalized by the product of cloneset sizes. To study raw recombination free of thymic and clonal selection effects, out-of-frame nonproductive sequences were analyzed. TCRdb took the public reads, trimmed them with fastp at Q25, ran MiXCR for clone calling and kept in-frame beta chains. CDR3 protein duplicates are merged, each entry listing the most common genes and DNA. TCRdb's processing, not the authors' own work, is the source of the V and J calls. Counted in this sample were about 520,000 distinct CDR3 sequences; 20% to 25% of them appeared once. Around 0.9% of the sample is taken by the ten largest.

All donors were healthy Caucasians. Three pairs of female monozygotic twins, all aged about 18 to 29 years, were included in the twin cohort. Positive isolation kits from Invitrogen were used to isolate CD4+ and CD8+ T cell populations. These records were also assigned to another study, of T cells expressing NK-cell markers. From the second report: In sorted CD3+CD56+NKG2C+, CD3+CD56+NKG2C- and CD3+CD56-NKG2C+ T-cell subsets from several donors, TCR beta-chain repertoires were profiled. Among the eight sequenced donors, seven were HCMV-seropositive and one was HCMV-seronegative. In several experiments an anti-gammadeltaTCR antibody was added to restrict sorting to alphabetaTCR-expressing T cells. In six donors, the dominant CD3+CD56+NKG2C+ clonotypes ranked among the top 10 CD8+ clonotypes, making up roughly 1.0-8% of CD8+ T cells. Those dominant clonotypes were again the most abundant among CD3+CD56-NKG2C+ cells in four donors, at roughly 28.3-65%. Whether the expanded NKG2C-expressing T cell clones were specific for HCMV antigens was left unclear. All eight donors whose samples were sequenced were randomly selected healthy volunteers, three of them men and five women. HCMV-specific IgG was detected in serum with a commercial ELISA kit to determine HCMV serostatus. MIGEC was used to demultiplex reads and group the reads by UMI, and MiTCR was used to assemble and quantify clonotypes. To exclude erroneous sequences, only TCR cDNA sequences supported by at least two reads were retained. The tcR package was used for downstream repertoire analysis, and clonotypes were matched between fractions using CDR3 nucleotide sequence together with V segment. VDJmatch was used to annotate antigen specificity against VDJdb, with one amino acid substitution in CDR3 permitted.

The receptor was isolated from a woman younger than 35 in good health. The sequencing input was CD4+ T cells sorted from blood. Rearrangement joined TRBV5-1 to TRBJ1-6; TRBD1 agrees with 8 junctional bases. The DNA reads as follows: TGCGCCAGCAGCCCGGGACAGGTTGCGAGTTCCTATAATTCACCCCTCCACTTT. The encoded protein is CASSPGQVASSYNSPLHF.